The source of this TCR beta chain is a study of PD-L1 blockade in urothelial cancer. Looking at the study overall: Twenty-five of the 29 patients were men with bladder-origin urothelial cancer. Blood samples had a median of roughly 140,000 T cells, approximately 83,000 unique TCRs, and clonality approximately 0.085. After treatment start, blood was analyzed at 3 weeks (second dose) and at 6 weeks.

Trimming took 6 bases from V and 4 from J, leaving 13 bases between them. The germline V gene encodes CDR1 MDHEN and CDR2 SYDVKM. This CDR3 contains 14 residues. Only in-frame clones appear in the TCRdb table, and some are missing; sequencing was by immunoSEQ multiplex PCR. The sample lists 55,000 or so clones, over 75% seen once, with 5.8% in the top ten. This clonotype was obtained from a middle-aged man with urothelial cancer. This chain uses TRBV28 with TRBJ1-5, with D possibly TRBD1 on 6 matching bases. Sample: PBMCs, taken around atezolizumab (anti-PD-L1) treatment. DNA of the CDR3: TGTGCCAGCAGAGCCGGGACACTGAATCAGCCCCAGCATTTT. This codes for CASRAGTLNQPQHF.